Here is one T cell receptor (beta chain) with its context. The antigen remains undetermined. Trimming removed 6 bases at V and 1 base at J, with 13 bases between. CDR3 size: 14 residues. The germline V gene encodes CDR1 SNHLY and CDR2 FYNNEI. Researchers ran the PCR with 60 Vbeta and 13 Jbeta primers. TCRdb keeps only in-frame clones here, not all; method: immunoSEQ multiplex PCR. This table holds 150,000 to 200,000 clones, around 73% found once. This specimen comes from a study of cytomegalovirus exposure and HLA in healthy donors. About the research overall: Genotyping of nearly 400 donors showed that about 83% belonged to the Caucasian-associated ancestry cluster. Study-wide results and limits: For most subjects, TCR beta sequences were reported to predict HLA-A and HLA-B alleles with accuracy. Researchers reported from a later analysis that most CMV-associated TCR beta chains appeared HLA-restricted.

The receptor was isolated from a male donor in good health and CMV-seronegative. The material sequenced was PBMCs. The V gene is TRBV2, the J gene TRBJ2-7, with D possibly TRBD1 on 5 matching bases. The CDR3 DNA sequence: TGTGCCAGCAGCGATCCAGGGTCGTCCTACGAGCAGTACTTC. Its translation is CASSDPGSSYEQYF. Complete variable domain (other parts from reference TRBV2 and TRBJ2-7): EPEVTQTPSHQVTQMGQEVILRCVPISNHLYFYWYRQILGQKVEFLVSFYNNEISEKSEIFDDQFSVERPDGSNFTLKIRSTKLEDSAMYFCASSDPGSSYEQYFGPGTRLTVT.